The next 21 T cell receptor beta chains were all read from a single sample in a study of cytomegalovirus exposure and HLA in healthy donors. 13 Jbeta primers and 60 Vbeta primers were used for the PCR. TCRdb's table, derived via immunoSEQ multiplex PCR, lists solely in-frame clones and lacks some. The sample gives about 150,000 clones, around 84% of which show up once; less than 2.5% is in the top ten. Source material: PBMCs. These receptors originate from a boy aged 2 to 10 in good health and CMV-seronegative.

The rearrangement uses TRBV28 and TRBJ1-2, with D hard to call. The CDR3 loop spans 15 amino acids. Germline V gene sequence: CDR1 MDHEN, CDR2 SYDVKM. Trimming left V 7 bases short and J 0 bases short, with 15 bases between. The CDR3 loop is CASKGNRGSNYGYTF. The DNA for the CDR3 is TGTGCCAGCAAAGGCAATCGGGGATCTAACTATGGCTACACCTTC.

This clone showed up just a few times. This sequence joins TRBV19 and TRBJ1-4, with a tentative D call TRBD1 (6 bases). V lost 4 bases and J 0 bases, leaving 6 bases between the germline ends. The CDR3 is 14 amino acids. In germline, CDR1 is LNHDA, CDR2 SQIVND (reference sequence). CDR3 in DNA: TGTGCCAGTAGTAGACAGGCAACTAATGAAAAACTGTTTTTT. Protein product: CASSRQATNEKLFF.

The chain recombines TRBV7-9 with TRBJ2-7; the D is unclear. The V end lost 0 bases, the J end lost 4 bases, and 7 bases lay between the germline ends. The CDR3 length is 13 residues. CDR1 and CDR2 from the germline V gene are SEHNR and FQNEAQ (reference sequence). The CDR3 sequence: CASSLASPYEQYF. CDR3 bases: TGTGCCAGCAGCTTAGCGTCTCCGTACGAGCAGTACTTC.

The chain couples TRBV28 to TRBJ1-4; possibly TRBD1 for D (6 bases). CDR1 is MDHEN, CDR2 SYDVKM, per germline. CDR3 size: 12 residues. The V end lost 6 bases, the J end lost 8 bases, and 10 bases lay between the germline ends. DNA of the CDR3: TGTGCCAGCAGACAGGGACCAGAAAAACTGTTTTTT. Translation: CASRQGPEKLFF.

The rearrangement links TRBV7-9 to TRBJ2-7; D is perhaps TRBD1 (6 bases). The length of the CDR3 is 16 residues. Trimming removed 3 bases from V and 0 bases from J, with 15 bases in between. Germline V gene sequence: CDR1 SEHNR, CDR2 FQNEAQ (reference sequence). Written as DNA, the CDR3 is TGTGCCAGCAGCTTGGATAGGGGGTCCCACTCCTACGAGCAGTACTTC. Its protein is CASSLDRGSHSYEQYF.

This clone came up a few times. The CDR3 sequence is CASSLSGQGVSGANVLTF. The DNA for the CDR3 is TGTGCCAGCAGTTTATCCGGACAGGGGGTCTCTGGGGCCAACGTCCTGACTTTC. This sequence joins TRBV28 and TRBJ2-6, with TRBD1 identical over 10 bases. CDR1 MDHEN and CDR2 SYDVKM come from the germline V gene. The junction had 3 bases not matched to a gene; V was cut back by 1 base and J by 0 bases. The CDR3 length is 18 residues.

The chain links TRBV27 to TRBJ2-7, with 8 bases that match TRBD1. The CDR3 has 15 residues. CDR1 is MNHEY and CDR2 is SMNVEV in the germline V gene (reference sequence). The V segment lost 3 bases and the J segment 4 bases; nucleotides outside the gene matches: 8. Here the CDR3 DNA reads TGTGCCAGCAGTTTTGATGCGACAGGGGAGTACGAGCAGTACTTC. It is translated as CASSFDATGEYEQYF.

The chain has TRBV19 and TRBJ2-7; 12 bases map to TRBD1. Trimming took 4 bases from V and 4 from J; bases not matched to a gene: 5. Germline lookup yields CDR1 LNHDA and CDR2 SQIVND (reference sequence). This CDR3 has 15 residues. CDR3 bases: TGTGCCAGTAGTACATCGGGACAGGGGGCATACGAGCAGTACTTC. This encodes CASSTSGQGAYEQYF.

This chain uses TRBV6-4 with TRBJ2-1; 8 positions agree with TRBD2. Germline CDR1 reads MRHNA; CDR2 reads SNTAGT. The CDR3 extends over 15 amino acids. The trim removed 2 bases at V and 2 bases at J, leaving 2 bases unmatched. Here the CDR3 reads CASSDRGGTYNEQFF. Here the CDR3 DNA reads TGTGCCAGCAGTGACCGGGGGGGAACCTACAATGAGCAGTTCTTC.

CDR3 sequence (DNA): TGTGCCAGTAGCGATAGACAGGGTTACACTGAAGCTTTCTTT. Translation: CASSDRQGYTEAFF. V usage is TRBV19 and J usage is TRBJ1-1; 7 nucleotides align to TRBD1. CDR1 is LNHDA, CDR2 SQIVND, per germline (reference sequence). The CDR3 extends over 14 amino acids. The J segment lost 3 bases and the V segment lost 6 bases, leaving 7 bases of the junction unmatched. Full variable domain (missing parts from reference TRBV19 and TRBJ1-1): DGGITQSPKYLFRKEGQNVTLSCEQNLNHDAMYWYRQDPGQGLRLIYYSQIVNDFQKGDIAEGYSVSREKKESFPLTVTSAQKNPTAFYLCASSDRQGYTEAFFGQGTRLTVV.

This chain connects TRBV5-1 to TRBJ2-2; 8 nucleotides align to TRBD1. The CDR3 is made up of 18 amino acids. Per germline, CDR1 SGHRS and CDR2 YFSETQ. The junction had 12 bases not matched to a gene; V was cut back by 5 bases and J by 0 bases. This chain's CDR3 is CASRRTASGGTNTGELFF. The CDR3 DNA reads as TGCGCCAGCAGGCGGACCGCGTCAGGGGGCACGAACACCGGGGAGCTGTTTTTT.

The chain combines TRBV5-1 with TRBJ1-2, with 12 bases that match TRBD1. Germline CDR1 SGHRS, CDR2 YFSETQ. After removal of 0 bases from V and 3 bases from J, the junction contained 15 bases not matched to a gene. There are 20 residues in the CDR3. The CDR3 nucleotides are TGCGCCAGCAGCTTGGCCGGGACAGGGGGCGCAAGTCCGACTGACTATGGCTACACCTTC. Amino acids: CASSLAGTGGASPTDYGYTF.

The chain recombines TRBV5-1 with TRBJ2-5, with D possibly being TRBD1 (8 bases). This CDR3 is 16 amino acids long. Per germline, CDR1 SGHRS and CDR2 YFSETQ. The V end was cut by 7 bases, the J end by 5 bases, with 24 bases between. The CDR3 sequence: CASGKYGQGGMETQYF. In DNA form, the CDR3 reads TGCGCCAGCGGAAAATACGGACAGGGAGGGATGGAGACCCAGTACTTC.

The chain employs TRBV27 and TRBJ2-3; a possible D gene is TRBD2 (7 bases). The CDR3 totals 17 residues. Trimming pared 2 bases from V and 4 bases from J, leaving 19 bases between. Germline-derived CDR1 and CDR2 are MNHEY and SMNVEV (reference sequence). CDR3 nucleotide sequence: TGTGCCAGCAGTTTAGAGGCGGGAGTTTGGGGGCCAGATACGCAGTATTTT. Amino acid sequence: CASSLEAGVWGPDTQYF.

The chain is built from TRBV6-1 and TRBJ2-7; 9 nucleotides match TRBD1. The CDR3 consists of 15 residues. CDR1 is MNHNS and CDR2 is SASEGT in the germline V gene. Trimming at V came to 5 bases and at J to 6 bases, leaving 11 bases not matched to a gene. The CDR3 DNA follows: TGTGCCAGCAGTCCTCGGACAGGGGACGTACGCGAGCAGTACTTC. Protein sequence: CASSPRTGDVREQYF.

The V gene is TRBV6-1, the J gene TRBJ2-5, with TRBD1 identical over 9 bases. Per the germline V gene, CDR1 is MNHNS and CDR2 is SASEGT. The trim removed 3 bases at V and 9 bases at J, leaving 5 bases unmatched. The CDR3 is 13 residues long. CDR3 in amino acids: CASSEGTGRSQYF. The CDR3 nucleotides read TGTGCCAGCAGTGAGGGGACAGGGAGGTCCCAGTACTTC.

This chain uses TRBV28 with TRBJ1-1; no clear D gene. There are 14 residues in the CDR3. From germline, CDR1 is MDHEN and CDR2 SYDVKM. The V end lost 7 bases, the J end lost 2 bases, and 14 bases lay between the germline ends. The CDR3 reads CASTSPGINTEAFF. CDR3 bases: TGTGCCAGCACCTCACCGGGAATTAACACTGAAGCTTTCTTT. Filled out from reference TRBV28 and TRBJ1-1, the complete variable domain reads DVKVTQSSRYLVKRTGEKVFLECVQDMDHENMFWYRQDPGLGLRLIYFSYDVKMKEKGDIPEGYSVSREKKERFSLILESASTNQTSMYLCASTSPGINTEAFFGQGTRLTVV.

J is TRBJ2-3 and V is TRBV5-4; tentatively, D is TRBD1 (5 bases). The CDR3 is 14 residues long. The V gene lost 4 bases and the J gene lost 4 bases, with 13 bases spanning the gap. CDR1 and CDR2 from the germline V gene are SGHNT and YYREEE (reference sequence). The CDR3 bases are TGTGCCAGCAGCCGGGCCGCAGGGCCAGATACGCAGTATTTT. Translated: CASSRAAGPDTQYF.

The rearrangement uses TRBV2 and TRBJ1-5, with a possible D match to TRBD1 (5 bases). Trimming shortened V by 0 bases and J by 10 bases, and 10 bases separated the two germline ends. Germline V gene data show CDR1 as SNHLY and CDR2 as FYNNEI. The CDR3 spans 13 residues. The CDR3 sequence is CASSEAGGGPQHF. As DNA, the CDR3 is TGTGCCAGCAGTGAAGCGGGGGGGGGACCCCAGCATTTT.

Written as DNA, the CDR3 is TGTGCCAGCAGTTTATCTCCCGGGGAGCTGTTTTTT. Amino acid sequence: CASSLSPGELFF. The gene calls are TRBV28 and TRBJ2-2; no definite D call. Between the trimmed V and J ends, which lost 1 base and 6 bases, there was a span of 3 bases. This CDR3 is built from 12 residues. Germline V gene lookup returns CDR1 MDHEN and CDR2 SYDVKM.

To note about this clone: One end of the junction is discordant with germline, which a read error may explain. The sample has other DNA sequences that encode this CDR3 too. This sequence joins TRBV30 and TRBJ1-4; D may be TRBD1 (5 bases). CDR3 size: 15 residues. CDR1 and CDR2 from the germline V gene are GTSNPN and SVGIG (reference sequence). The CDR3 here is CAWIGGTATNEKLFF. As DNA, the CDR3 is TGTGCTTGGATCGGGGGGACCGCAACTAATGAAAAACTGTTTTTT.